The 5 T cell receptor beta chains reported below all come from one sample, sequenced in a study of PD-1 blockade in classical Hodgkin lymphoma. TCRdb's copy holds only in-frame clones and misses some; the assay was immunoSEQ multiplex PCR. Of about 150,000 clones listed, under 85% are singletons. No patient escaped relapse after autologous stem cell transplantation, and brentuximab vedotin exposure varied. This specimen consisted of peripheral blood mononuclear cells (PBMCs), obtained before the second cycle of nivolumab. These receptors were collected from a human donor with classical Hodgkin lymphoma.

The gene calls are TRBV6-5 and TRBJ2-5, with 8 bases fitting TRBD1. This CDR3 region has 15 residues. Germline values: CDR1 MNHEY, CDR2 SVGAGI. V lost 6 bases and J lost 3; bases outside the gene matches: 9. The CDR3: CASRRGQAGKETQYF. In DNA, the CDR3 is TGTGCCAGCAGGCGGGGACAGGCAGGCAAAGAGACCCAGTACTTC.

The V call is TRBV4-2, the J call TRBJ2-1; D gene ambiguous. V was shortened by 7 bases and J by 7 bases, with 20 bases between the two germline ends. The CDR3 is 15 residues long. CDR1 LGHNA and CDR2 YNFKEQ come from the germline V gene. As DNA, the CDR3 is TGTGCCAGCACCGATCCTTCGGCGGCTGGGAATGAGCAGTTCTTC. This codes for CASTDPSAAGNEQFF.

About this clone itself: One junction end disagrees with the germline gene, perhaps due to a read error. This chain uses TRBV5-1 with TRBJ2-5; D call uncertain. This CDR3 has 11 residues. Germline-derived CDR1 and CDR2 are SGHRS and YFSETQ. This CDR3 reads CASMGRENQYF. The CDR3 DNA is TGCGCCAGCATGGGTCGTGAGAACCAGTACTTC.

In this sample, this clone turned up once. The chain recombines TRBV6-6 with TRBJ1-1, with a weak D call TRBD1 (5 bases). In germline, CDR1 is MNHNY, CDR2 SVGAGI (reference sequence). CDR3 size: 15 residues. Trimming pared 2 bases from V and 3 bases from J, leaving 13 bases between. CDR3 bases: TGTGCCAGCAGTTACGGTTCAGGGCCCTACACTGAAGCTTTCTTT. It encodes CASSYGSGPYTEAFF.

Turning to this clone: In the same sample, other DNA sequences code for this CDR3. Written as DNA, the CDR3 is TGCGCCAGCAGCCAAGATCAGGGGTCCTACAATGAGCAGTTCTTC. Amino acids: CASSQDQGSYNEQFF. This rearrangement joins TRBV4-1 to TRBJ2-1; possibly TRBD1 for D (6 bases). The ends were cut back, 0 bases at V and 1 base at J, with 7 bases in the middle. Germline V CDR1 and CDR2: MGHRA, YSYEKL. The CDR3 has 15 amino acids.